The 14 T cell receptor beta chains listed next were all sequenced from one sample in a study of shared clonotypes between healthy human individuals. CD45RO-negative, CCR7-positively selected cells formed the naive CD8 fraction, excluding terminally differentiated effector memory CD45RA+ cells. Method: immunoSEQ multiplex PCR; TCRdb's copy keeps in-frame clones and lacks some. The table shows approximately 600,000 clones, with about 95% occurring only once. The specimen was naive CD8+ T cells sorted from blood. Every receptor here comes from a woman aged 30 to 39 in good health.

The gene calls are TRBV27 and TRBJ1-1; 7 bases map to TRBD1. This CDR3 comprises 14 residues. V lost 6 bases to trimming and J lost 3 bases; unmatched junction nucleotides: 7. Germline V lookup: CDR1 MNHEY, CDR2 SMNVEV (reference sequence). CDR3: CASRTGIGHTEAFF. The CDR3, as DNA: TGTGCCAGCAGGACAGGGATCGGCCACACTGAAGCTTTCTTT.

The chain is built from TRBV6-5 and TRBJ1-1; 8 bases match TRBD1. After removal of 6 bases from V and 7 bases from J, the junction contained 7 bases not matched to a gene. Germline-derived CDR1 and CDR2 are MNHEY and SVGAGI. The CDR3 covers 13 residues. The chain's CDR3 is CASRPTGEVEAFF. DNA of the CDR3: TGTGCCAGCAGGCCGACAGGGGAGGTTGAAGCTTTCTTT.

The CDR3 is CASNQDSPNTEAFF. DNA of the CDR3: TGTGCCAGCAACCAGGACAGCCCGAACACTGAAGCTTTCTTT. The J gene is TRBJ1-1, the V gene TRBV28; D may be TRBD1 (6 bases). The CDR3 consists of 14 residues. V dropped 7 bases and J dropped 1 base, with 13 bases sitting between them. CDR1 is MDHEN, CDR2 SYDVKM, per germline.

The J gene is TRBJ2-3, the V gene TRBV2; 10 nucleotides line up with TRBD2. The V gene end was trimmed by 4 bases and the J gene end by 5 bases; junction bases not matched to a gene: 6. Germline V CDR1 and CDR2: SNHLY, FYNNEI. This CDR3 comprises 15 residues. Here the CDR3 DNA reads TGTGCCAGCAGTGGAGAACTAGCGGGGCAAGATACGCAGTATTTT. Protein: CASSGELAGQDTQYF.

The chain has TRBV7-3 and TRBJ2-5; no firm D call. CDR3 length: 16 amino acids. Germline assignment: CDR1 SGHTA and CDR2 FQGTGA. Trimming pared 5 bases from V and 1 base from J, leaving 17 bases between. The CDR3 loop reads CASSQLRLPRQETQYF. The CDR3 DNA reads as TGTGCCAGCAGCCAATTACGGTTACCGCGCCAAGAGACCCAGTACTTC.

The chain is built from TRBV10-1 and TRBJ2-3; TRBD1 or TRBD2 may be the D gene (5 bases each). Germline assignment: CDR1 WNHNN and CDR2 SYGVQD (reference sequence). Trimming removed 8 bases at V and 5 bases at J, with 11 bases between. CDR3 length equals 12 residues. This CDR3 is CASSGTEDTQYF. DNA of the CDR3: TGCGCCAGCTCCGGGACCGAAGATACGCAGTATTTT.

This chain links TRBV27 with TRBJ1-2; no reliable D call. Looked up from germline, CDR1 is MNHEY and CDR2 is SMNVEV (reference sequence). The germline V and J ends were trimmed by 3 bases and 3 bases, with 14 bases remaining between them. The CDR3 spans 15 residues. CDR3 sequence: CASSFRWRADYGYTF. CDR3 DNA sequence: TGTGCCAGCAGTTTCCGATGGAGAGCGGACTATGGCTACACCTTC.

The chain recombines TRBV11-2 with TRBJ2-2, with D unresolved. CDR1 is SGHAT, CDR2 FQNNGV, per germline. Trimming left V 5 bases short and J 0 bases short, with 1 base between. This CDR3 comprises 12 residues. CDR3 sequence (DNA): TGTGCCAGCAGCGCGAACACCGGGGAGCTGTTTTTT. Its protein is CASSANTGELFF.

This sequence joins TRBV6-6 and TRBJ2-6, with 7 bases identical to TRBD1. CDR3 length: 15 residues. Germline loops: CDR1 MNHNY, CDR2 SVGAGI (reference sequence). V lost 8 bases and J lost 4; bases outside the gene matches: 8. The CDR3 DNA reads TGTGCCAGCGGGGACCCGGGACAGGGGGCCAACGTCCTGACTTTC. This encodes CASGDPGQGANVLTF.

J is TRBJ2-7 and V is TRBV19, with 10 nucleotides matching TRBD1. The V segment lost 6 bases and the J segment 4 bases; nucleotides outside the gene matches: 6. The CDR3 has 14 residues. Germline V gene data show CDR1 as LNHDA and CDR2 as SQIVND (reference sequence). The CDR3 nucleotides read TGTGCCAGTAGAGTGGGACAGGGGCCTTACGAGCAGTACTTC. This codes for CASRVGQGPYEQYF.

This clone was picked up one time. The chain is built from TRBV27 and TRBJ2-7; 9 positions match TRBD2. There are 16 residues in the CDR3. From germline, CDR1 is MNHEY and CDR2 SMNVEV (reference sequence). J gave up 0 bases and V 6 bases, and 9 bases lay outside the gene matches. This CDR3 reads CASRAGASGNSYEQYF. For the CDR3, the DNA is TGTGCCAGCAGGGCTGGGGCTAGCGGGAACTCCTACGAGCAGTACTTC.

V gene TRBV27 combines with J gene TRBJ2-1, with 7 nucleotides matching TRBD2. CDR3 length: 14 residues. Germline CDR1 reads MNHEY; CDR2 reads SMNVEV (reference sequence). V shed 5 bases, J shed 4 bases, and the junction held 5 bases outside the gene matches. CDR3 sequence (DNA): TGTGCCAGCAGTGAGCGGGGTTCTTACAATGAGCAGTTCTTC. This encodes CASSERGSYNEQFF.

This clone was seen a single time. The rearrangement joins TRBV7-8 to TRBJ2-7; D might be TRBD1 or TRBD2, each matching 5 bases. The length of the CDR3 is 16 residues. CDR1 is SGHVS and CDR2 is FQNEAQ in the germline V gene. Trimming removed 5 bases at V and 5 bases at J, with 22 bases between. The CDR3 loop reads CASSALDSFGGHEQYF. The CDR3 DNA is TGTGCCAGCAGCGCCCTAGACAGCTTCGGAGGCCACGAGCAGTACTTC.

This rearrangement joins TRBV28 to TRBJ2-1; TRBD2 might be the D (5 bases). The germline V gene has CDR1 MDHEN and CDR2 SYDVKM. CDR3 size: 15 residues. Trimming removed 5 bases at V and 7 bases at J, with 18 bases between. CDR3 bases: TGTGCCAGCAGTGAGGACTCCCTCGTATTGAATGAGCAGTTCTTC. Protein sequence: CASSEDSLVLNEQFF.